Each of the 30 T cell receptor beta chains below was sequenced from the same sample in a study of technical replicates of blood from several donors. Clones were sequenced by immunoSEQ multiplex PCR, and TCRdb holds only the in-frame ones, with some missing. Of under 70,000 clones listed, 80% to 95% are singletons. Sequencing was carried out using PBMCs. All receptors come from a human donor in good health. Some clones in this sample may be carry-over from other donors' samples.

The CDR3 protein is CASSHLSTGTWNTGELFF. CDR3 bases: TGCGCCAGCAGCCATTTATCTACGGGGACATGGAACACCGGGGAGCTGTTTTTT. The gene calls are TRBV4-3 and TRBJ2-2; D is possibly TRBD1 (6 bases). There are 18 residues in the CDR3. Per the germline V gene, CDR1 is LGHNA and CDR2 is YSLEER. The V and J ends lost 3 bases and 1 base respectively, with 18 bases between them.

This clone was counted a single time. The CDR3 DNA follows: TGTGCCAGCAGCTTCCTAGGCGCTCCGGGACAGGGAGGAGGCTACACCTTC. It yields the protein CASSFLGAPGQGGGYTF. The rearrangement joins TRBV7-3 to TRBJ1-2; 9 nucleotides agree with TRBD1. CDR3 length: 17 residues. Germline V gene lookup returns CDR1 SGHTA and CDR2 FQGTGA. V was clipped by 3 bases and J by 8 bases; unmatched bases: 16. The full variable domain, completed using reference TRBV7-3 and TRBJ1-2, is GAGVSQTPSNKVTEKGKYVELRCDPISGHTALYWYRQSLGQGPEFLIYFQGTGAADDSGLPNDRFFAVRPEGSVSTLKIQRTERGDSAVYLCASSFLGAPGQGGGYTFGSGTRLTVV.

J is TRBJ2-1 and V is TRBV2; D unresolved. Germline values: CDR1 SNHLY, CDR2 FYNNEI. V dropped 4 bases and J dropped 8 bases, with 3 bases sitting between them. The CDR3 has 10 residues. The CDR3 bases are TGTGCCAGCAGTGCCGATGAGCAGTTCTTC. This encodes CASSADEQFF. Complete variable domain (other parts from reference TRBV2 and TRBJ2-1): EPEVTQTPSHQVTQMGQEVILRCVPISNHLYFYWYRQILGQKVEFLVSFYNNEISEKSEIFDDQFSVERPDGSNFTLKIRSTKLEDSAMYFCASSADEQFFGPGTRLTVL.

The chain carries TRBV18 and TRBJ2-6; possibly TRBD2 for D (5 bases). The CDR3 contains 17 residues. Germline values: CDR1 KGHSH, CDR2 LQKENI. The ends were cut back, 2 bases at V and 0 bases at J, with 11 bases in the middle. The CDR3: CASSPTTGSSGANVLTF. CDR3 in DNA: TGTGCCAGCTCACCAACGACGGGGAGCTCTGGGGCCAACGTCCTGACTTTC.

CDR3 region: CAISVGDFTGELFF. CDR3 bases: TGTGCCATCAGTGTCGGAGATTTCACCGGGGAGCTGTTTTTT. V and J are TRBV10-3 and TRBJ2-2; D unclear. The CDR3 length is 14 residues. Trimming stripped 4 bases from V and 4 bases from J, with 10 bases between. Germline-derived CDR1 and CDR2 are ENHRY and SYGVKD.

The rearrangement links TRBV7-9 to TRBJ2-2, with 8 bases matching TRBD1. The germline V gene encodes CDR1 SEHNR and CDR2 FQNEAQ (reference sequence). The CDR3 length is 16 residues. V shed 0 bases and J 6 bases; nucleotides not matched to a gene: 6. The CDR3 DNA follows: TGTGCCAGCAGCTTAGCGCGGACAGGGACGGCCGGGGAGCTGTTTTTT. Its translation is CASSLARTGTAGELFF.

The gene calls are TRBV7-3 and TRBJ1-6; 7 positions match TRBD1. In germline, CDR1 is SGHTA, CDR2 FQGTGA. V lost 1 base to trimming and J lost 9 bases; unmatched junction nucleotides: 6. The CDR3 is made up of 15 amino acids. The CDR3: CASSLNRQGTSPLHF. The CDR3 DNA reads TGTGCCAGCAGCTTAAATCGACAGGGTACTTCACCCCTCCACTTT.

V is TRBV14 and J is TRBJ1-3; D is ambiguous. Germline V gene data show CDR1 as SGHDN and CDR2 as FVKESK. There are 16 residues in the CDR3. Deletions cut 4 bases from V and 0 bases from J, with 13 bases between. CDR3 DNA: TGTGCCAGCAGCCTGGAGGGATCTTTCTCTGGAAACACCATATATTTT. This codes for CASSLEGSFSGNTIYF. Drawing the rest from reference TRBV14 and TRBJ1-3, the complete variable domain is EAGVTQFPSHSVIEKGQTVTLRCDPISGHDNLYWYRRVMGKEIKFLLHFVKESKQDESGMPNNRFLAERTGGTYSTLKVQPAELEDSGVYFCASSLEGSFSGNTIYFGEGSWLTVV.

This clone was detected once. The J gene is TRBJ1-4, the V gene TRBV19; D not certain. Germline assignment: CDR1 LNHDA and CDR2 SQIVND (reference sequence). This CDR3 region has 14 residues. The V and J ends lost 3 bases and 2 bases respectively, with 7 bases between them. As DNA, the CDR3 is TGTGCCAGTAGTATGACCGGGACTAATGAAAAACTGTTTTTT. This translates into CASSMTGTNEKLFF.

The rearrangement uses TRBV30 and TRBJ2-3; the match to TRBD2 covers 13 bases. This CDR3 region has 15 residues. Germline V gene data show CDR1 as GTSNPN and CDR2 as SVGIG (reference sequence). Germline trimming cut 3 bases from V and 7 bases from J; bases unmatched to any gene: 7. The CDR3 loop is CAWSGTSGREYTQYF. The CDR3 nucleotides are TGTGCCTGGAGCGGAACTAGCGGGAGGGAATATACGCAGTATTTT.

The chain joins TRBV6-6 to TRBJ1-1; D unclear. CDR1 and CDR2 (germline): MNHNY, SVGAGI (reference sequence). This CDR3 comprises 13 residues. Deletions cut 7 bases from V and 1 base from J, with 10 bases between. CDR3 loop: CASTLPGNTEAFF. Here the CDR3 DNA reads TGTGCCAGCACCCTCCCGGGGAACACTGAAGCTTTCTTT.

V and J are TRBV25-1 and TRBJ2-7; tentative D call: TRBD2 (6 bases). V shed 8 bases and J shed 6 bases, with 14 bases lying between them. Germline CDR1 MGHDK, CDR2 SYGVNS. The CDR3 is 12 amino acids. CDR3 in DNA: TGTGCCAGCCATGGGAGAGCGGGCGAGCAGTACTTC. Translated, it gives CASHGRAGEQYF.

The rearrangement uses TRBV5-1 and TRBJ2-2, with a possible D match to TRBD1 (5 bases). Trimming stripped 4 bases from V and 2 bases from J, with 15 bases between. CDR3 size: 16 residues. CDR1 and CDR2 from the germline V gene are SGHRS and YFSETQ. CDR3 loop: CASSPGIGSNTGELFF. The CDR3 bases are TGCGCCAGCAGCCCAGGGATAGGATCCAACACCGGGGAGCTGTTTTTT.

The V gene is TRBV7-8, the J gene TRBJ2-7; TRBD2 matches at 12 bases. Looked up from germline, CDR1 is SGHVS and CDR2 is FQNEAQ. Trimming at V came to 2 bases and at J to 4 bases, leaving 12 bases not matched to a gene. There are 18 residues in the CDR3. The DNA of the CDR3 is TGTGCCAGCAGCTTAAGATCTAGCGGGAGGGCCGAGGATTACGAGCAGTACTTC. Protein: CASSLRSSGRAEDYEQYF.

The rearrangement links TRBV7-9 to TRBJ2-3; TRBD2 aligns across 9 bases. The V segment lost 0 bases and the J segment 0 bases; nucleotides outside the gene matches: 4. The germline gives CDR1 SEHNR, CDR2 FQNEAQ (reference sequence). The CDR3 is 17 residues long. CDR3 sequence: CASSLARLAGSTDTQYF. The DNA of the CDR3 is TGTGCCAGCAGCTTAGCGCGTCTAGCGGGGAGCACAGATACGCAGTATTTT.

V gene TRBV19 combines with J gene TRBJ1-1, with D possibly matching TRBD1 (5 bases). Germline CDR1 reads LNHDA; CDR2 reads SQIVND (reference sequence). The germline V and J ends were trimmed by 3 bases and 7 bases, with 18 bases remaining between them. The CDR3 runs to 15 residues. The CDR3 DNA sequence: TGTGCCAGTAGTATTGGGGCCGGGGAGGGCTATGAAGCTTTCTTT. The encoded protein is CASSIGAGEGYEAFF.

Only a few counts were recorded for this clone. The genes are TRBV27 and TRBJ1-4; TRBD1 is a possible D gene (5 bases). V lost 1 base to trimming and J lost 7 bases, with 13 bases between them. Germline CDR1 MNHEY, CDR2 SMNVEV (reference sequence). The CDR3 consists of 15 residues. The CDR3 region has the DNA TGTGCCAGCAGTTTATGGGGGGAACGGGTTGAAAAACTGTTTTTT. Its translation: CASSLWGERVEKLFF.

The chain is built from TRBV4-3 and TRBJ2-5; 9 bases fit TRBD1. This CDR3 is built from 16 residues. The germline gives CDR1 LGHNA, CDR2 YSLEER. Trimming removed 1 base from V and 4 bases from J; junction bases left unmatched: 7. DNA for the CDR3: TGCGCCAGCAGCCAAGGGGGCATGACAGGGGGAGAGACCCAGTACTTC. Protein sequence: CASSQGGMTGGETQYF.

The chain couples TRBV18 to TRBJ1-3; 8 bases are shared with TRBD1. The ends lost 5 bases at V and 1 base at J; junction bases unmatched: 7. This CDR3 has 16 residues. Germline values: CDR1 KGHSH, CDR2 LQKENI. The CDR3 sequence is CASSETGTGSGNTIYF. CDR3 sequence (DNA): TGTGCCAGCTCAGAAACCGGGACAGGATCTGGAAACACCATATATTTT.

This rearrangement joins TRBV11-2 to TRBJ2-2; 8 bases line up with TRBD2. The CDR3 sequence is 17 residues long. The germline V gene encodes CDR1 SGHAT and CDR2 FQNNGV. V lost 0 bases, J lost 5 bases, and 8 bases stayed unmatched. The CDR3 is CASSLDRGGLGTGELFF. Here the CDR3 DNA reads TGTGCCAGCAGCTTAGATCGGGGGGGCCTAGGAACCGGGGAGCTGTTTTTT.

The CDR3 is CASSQETGTDSNQPQHF. Here the CDR3 DNA reads TGCGCCAGCAGCCAGGAGACCGGGACAGATAGCAATCAGCCCCAGCATTTT. The chain recombines TRBV4-1 with TRBJ1-5; 7 positions agree with TRBD1. Trimming took 3 bases from V and 0 from J; bases not matched to a gene: 8. The length of the CDR3 is 17 residues. Germline V gene lookup returns CDR1 MGHRA and CDR2 YSYEKL.

As concerns this clone: At the DNA level, this CDR3 is encoded by other sequences in the same sample as well. The genes are TRBV18 and TRBJ2-3, with D possibly being TRBD1 (6 bases). The CDR3 spans 14 residues. Trimming took off 3 bases at V and 3 bases at J, with 10 bases between the two ends. Germline CDR1 is KGHSH and CDR2 is LQKENI. The DNA for the CDR3 is TGTGCCAGCTCACCTTCCCAGGGGACAGATACGCAGTATTTT. It encodes CASSPSQGTDTQYF. Filled out from reference TRBV18 and TRBJ2-3, the complete variable domain reads NAGVMQNPRHLVRRRGQEARLRCSPMKGHSHVYWYRQLPEEGLKFMVYLQKENIIDESGMPKERFSAEFPKEGPSILRIQQVVRGDSAAYFCASSPSQGTDTQYFGPGTRLTVL.

The rearrangement joins TRBV4-3 to TRBJ2-7, with 10 bases identical to TRBD2. V was pared by 0 bases and J by 4 bases, with 6 bases of the junction left unmatched. Per the germline V gene, CDR1 is LGHNA and CDR2 is YSLEER. CDR3 length equals 16 residues. The CDR3 loop is CASSQDLAGVPYEQYF. In DNA, the CDR3 is TGCGCCAGCAGCCAAGACCTAGCGGGGGTCCCATACGAGCAGTACTTC.

This sequence joins TRBV10-3 and TRBJ1-2; 11 bases fit TRBD1. From germline, CDR1 is ENHRY and CDR2 SYGVKD. The V gene end was trimmed by 4 bases and the J gene end by 1 base; junction bases not matched to a gene: 11. The CDR3 length is 18 residues. This CDR3 reads CAISANGQGAGDNYGYTF. The CDR3 nucleotides are TGTGCCATCAGTGCTAACGGACAGGGGGCTGGTGATAACTATGGCTACACCTTC.

This rearrangement joins TRBV4-2 to TRBJ2-1; D perhaps matches TRBD2 (6 bases). The length of the CDR3 is 18 residues. Per germline, CDR1 LGHNA and CDR2 YNFKEQ. Trimming left V 1 base short and J 0 bases short, with 16 bases between. The CDR3, as DNA: TGTGCCAGCAGCCAAGTAGCGGCTAGCCTAAGCTCCTACAATGAGCAGTTCTTC. Its translation is CASSQVAASLSSYNEQFF.

This chain joins TRBV15 and TRBJ2-7; D call uncertain. CDR3 length equals 14 residues. The V end lost 1 base, the J end lost 0 bases, and 7 bases lay between the germline ends. Germline V gene sequence: CDR1 LNHNV, CDR2 YYDKDF (reference sequence). The CDR3 DNA reads as TGTGCCACCAGCAGAGGTGGCAGCTCCTACGAGCAGTACTTC. The encoded protein is CATSRGGSSYEQYF.

In its sample, this clone was seen a few times. The rearrangement links TRBV5-1 to TRBJ2-7, with D tentatively TRBD1 (7 bases). The CDR3 length is 13 residues. The V end was cut by 6 bases, the J end by 2 bases, with 12 bases between. Looked up from germline, CDR1 is SGHRS and CDR2 is YFSETQ. CDR3: CASNQGGTYEQYF. The CDR3 nucleotides read TGCGCCAGCAACCAGGGGGGTACCTACGAGCAGTACTTC. The full variable domain, in which reference TRBV5-1 and TRBJ2-7 provide the parts outside the CDR3, is KAGVTQTPRYLIKTRGQQVTLSCSPISGHRSVSWYQQTPGQGLQFLFEYFSETQRNKGNFPGRFSGRQFSNSRSEMNVSTLELGDSALYLCASNQGGTYEQYFGPGTRLTVT.

To note about this clone: This sample also contains other DNA sequences that code for the same CDR3. V is TRBV5-1 and J is TRBJ2-1; no clear D. Looked up from germline, CDR1 is SGHRS and CDR2 is YFSETQ. Trimming removed 0 bases at V and 7 bases at J, with 5 bases between. This CDR3 region has 12 residues. The CDR3 sequence: CASSLVSNEQFF. CDR3 sequence (DNA): TGCGCCAGCAGCTTGGTCAGTAATGAGCAGTTCTTC.

This chain joins TRBV30 and TRBJ1-5, with D possibly matching TRBD1 (5 bases). Germline V gives CDR1 GTSNPN, CDR2 SVGIG (reference sequence). Trimming took 0 bases from V and 4 from J, leaving 7 bases between them. The CDR3 has 13 amino acids. In DNA form, the CDR3 reads TGTGCCTGGAGTGTCGACAGTAATCAGCCCCAGCATTTT. This gives the protein CAWSVDSNQPQHF.

V and J are TRBV5-1 and TRBJ1-2, with a tentative D call TRBD1 (6 bases). The CDR3 is 15 amino acids. Between the trimmed V and J ends, which lost 0 bases and 1 base, there was a span of 10 bases. Germline CDR1 reads SGHRS; CDR2 reads YFSETQ. CDR3: CASSLDGQINYGYTF. In DNA form, the CDR3 reads TGCGCCAGCAGCTTGGACGGACAGATTAACTATGGCTACACCTTC.